Presented here are 10 T cell receptor beta chains from one specimen sequenced in a study of Ad26.COV2.S vaccination and SARS-CoV-2 variants. As for treatment: some 20 received Ad26.COV2.S at low or high dose, single or two shots; about five received placebo; per-sample allocation not given. At day 63 after the first vaccine or placebo injection, samples were drawn. Repertoires were generated with immunoSEQ multiplex PCR, while TCRdb's copy carries only in-frame clones and drops some. The sample records 350,000 to 400,000 clones, about 88% being singletons. The specimen comprised peripheral blood, sampled in a trial of Ad26.COV2.S vaccine versus placebo. Receptor source: a person between 18 and 65 years old who received the Ad26.COV2.S COVID-19 vaccine or a placebo.

The V call is TRBV9, the J call TRBJ2-5; D is unresolved. Trimming stripped 2 bases from V and 5 bases from J, with 7 bases between. Looked up from germline, CDR1 is SGDLS and CDR2 is YYNGEE. This CDR3 has 12 amino acids. The CDR3: CASSVLGETQYF. The CDR3 DNA is TGTGCCAGCAGCGTTTTGGGGGAGACCCAGTACTTC.

J is TRBJ2-3 and V is TRBV6-1; D is unresolved. With 0 bases removed from V and 10 bases from J, the gap between germline ends came to 8 bases. Germline lookup yields CDR1 MNHNS and CDR2 SASEGT. The CDR3 has 12 amino acids. The CDR3 nucleotides are TGTGCCAGCAGTGAAGCTCGAAATGCGCAGTATTTT. Its protein is CASSEARNAQYF.

This clone was recorded only once. This sequence joins TRBV3-1 (or the pseudogene TRBV3-2) and TRBJ2-3, with 13 bases fitting TRBD2. The J segment lost 4 bases and the V segment lost 3 bases, leaving 4 bases of the junction unmatched. CDR1 and CDR2 from the germline V gene are LGHDT and YNNKEL (reference sequence). The CDR3 loop spans 16 amino acids. The CDR3 sequence is CASSHGLAGVADTQYF. The CDR3 DNA is TGTGCCAGCAGCCATGGACTAGCGGGAGTAGCAGATACGCAGTATTTT.

Here the CDR3 DNA reads TGTGCCACAGGGACGGTCCCCTTGGAAGGAAACACCATATATTTT. Encoded protein: CATGTVPLEGNTIYF. The V gene is TRBV10-3, the J gene TRBJ1-3, with D tentatively TRBD1 (5 bases). This CDR3 is built from 15 residues. Trimming removed 10 bases from V and 4 bases from J, with 20 bases in between. Germline CDR1 and CDR2: ENHRY and SYGVKD.

The chain recombines TRBV6-4 with TRBJ2-5, with TRBD1 matching over 7 bases. V lost 8 bases, J lost 1 base, and 4 bases stayed unmatched. Germline assignment: CDR1 MRHNA and CDR2 SNTAGT. The CDR3 totals 13 residues. The CDR3 DNA reads as TGTGCCAGCGCCCGGGACAGCCAAGAGACCCAGTACTTC. It specifies CASARDSQETQYF.

This chain joins TRBV4-2 and TRBJ2-1; a possible D gene is TRBD2 (6 bases). The CDR3 has 14 amino acids. Between the trimmed V and J ends, which lost 0 bases and 12 bases, there was a span of 15 bases. Germline loops: CDR1 LGHNA, CDR2 YNFKEQ. The CDR3 sequence: CASSQELGRERQFF. CDR3 DNA: TGTGCCAGCAGCCAAGAGCTCGGGAGAGAGCGGCAGTTCTTC.

The CDR3 region is CASSPSLKNTEAFF. The DNA of the CDR3 is TGTGCCAGCTCACCATCGCTAAAGAACACTGAAGCTTTCTTT. The chain links TRBV18 to TRBJ1-1; D unresolved. Germline lookup yields CDR1 KGHSH and CDR2 LQKENI. The CDR3 runs 14 residues. V dropped 2 bases and J dropped 1 base, with 8 bases sitting between them. The full variable domain, with the rest looked up from reference TRBV18 and TRBJ1-1, is NAGVMQNPRHLVRRRGQEARLRCSPMKGHSHVYWYRQLPEEGLKFMVYLQKENIIDESGMPKERFSAEFPKEGPSILRIQQVVRGDSAAYFCASSPSLKNTEAFFGQGTRLTVV.

This chain's CDR3 is CASNQAGAEQYF. Written as DNA, the CDR3 is TGTGCCAGTAATCAGGCAGGGGCCGAGCAGTACTTC. The chain carries TRBV19 and TRBJ2-7; possibly TRBD1 for D (6 bases). Trimming removed 7 bases at V and 6 bases at J, with 13 bases between. This CDR3 has 12 amino acids. Germline V gives CDR1 LNHDA, CDR2 SQIVND (reference sequence).

V gene TRBV28 combines with J gene TRBJ2-3, with D perhaps TRBD1 (5 bases). Per germline, CDR1 MDHEN and CDR2 SYDVKM. Trimming took 5 bases from V and 6 from J, leaving 18 bases between them. This CDR3 contains 15 residues. The chain's CDR3 is CASSLKGADKDTQYF. In DNA form, the CDR3 reads TGTGCCAGCAGTCTCAAAGGGGCAGATAAGGATACGCAGTATTTT. The whole variable domain, remainder taken from reference TRBV28 and TRBJ2-3, is DVKVTQSSRYLVKRTGEKVFLECVQDMDHENMFWYRQDPGLGLRLIYFSYDVKMKEKGDIPEGYSVSREKKERFSLILESASTNQTSMYLCASSLKGADKDTQYFGPGTRLTVL.

This clone appeared a single time. The chain uses TRBV4-1 and TRBJ2-1; D unclear. The CDR3 extends over 11 amino acids. V lost 0 bases and J 15 bases, leaving 9 bases between the germline ends. CDR1 is MGHRA, CDR2 YSYEKL, per germline. The CDR3: CASSQDRSWFF. DNA of the CDR3: TGCGCCAGCAGCCAAGATCGATCCTGGTTCTTC.